A single sample is the source of the 32 T cell receptor beta chains below, sequenced in a study of blood T cell repertoires in COVID-19. Repertoires were generated with immunoSEQ multiplex PCR, while TCRdb's copy carries only in-frame clones and drops some. The repertoire holds fewer than 250,000 clones, with 84% as singletons. Sample: peripheral blood. These TCRs come from a human donor in a cohort sampled during active COVID-19.

The chain is built from TRBV19 and TRBJ1-2, with 7 bases fitting TRBD1. Per the germline V gene, CDR1 is LNHDA and CDR2 is SQIVND (reference sequence). The V segment lost 8 bases and the J segment 7 bases; nucleotides outside the gene matches: 10. This CDR3 contains 13 residues. The CDR3 DNA reads TGTGCCAGTTCTCCCGGGACAGTAACTGGCTACACCTTC. Protein product: CASSPGTVTGYTF.

The genes are TRBV28 and TRBJ2-5; 7 bases map to TRBD2. Germline V gene lookup returns CDR1 MDHEN and CDR2 SYDVKM. The length of the CDR3 is 17 residues. Unmatched junction bases numbered 21, after V lost 6 bases and J lost 8 bases. CDR3 region: CASSPPNSGRTSGTQYF. The DNA of the CDR3 is TGTGCCAGCAGCCCTCCTAATTCCGGGAGGACGTCCGGAACCCAGTACTTC.

V and J are TRBV2 and TRBJ1-1; D ambiguous. Germline V gives CDR1 SNHLY, CDR2 FYNNEI. Trimming removed 0 bases from V and 10 bases from J, with 6 bases in between. This CDR3 comprises 11 residues. The CDR3 DNA sequence: TGTGCCAGCAGTGAAGCGCTACTAGCTTTCTTT. It specifies CASSEALLAFF.

This sequence joins TRBV3-1 (or the pseudogene TRBV3-2) and TRBJ2-3; TRBD1 might be the D (6 bases). Looked up from germline, CDR1 is LGHDT and CDR2 is YNNKEL (reference sequence). The CDR3 runs 14 residues. V was pared by 4 bases and J by 3 bases, with 11 bases between. The CDR3 sequence is CASSRSQGTDTQYF. In DNA form, the CDR3 reads TGTGCCAGCAGCCGATCCCAGGGGACAGATACGCAGTATTTT.

This chain uses TRBV6-1 with TRBJ2-7, with TRBD1 as a possible D gene (5 bases). V was cut by 2 bases and J by 6 bases, with 17 bases left in between. The CDR3 totals 15 residues. CDR1 is MNHNS and CDR2 is SASEGT in the germline V gene. The CDR3 nucleotides read TGTGCCAGCAGTGAAAATCAGGGTTTTTTTCGCGAGCAGTACGTC. It translates to CASSENQGFFREQYV.

This clone has just one count. V and J are TRBV2 and TRBJ1-5; a possible D gene is TRBD1 (6 bases). The V and J ends lost 8 bases and 7 bases respectively, with 15 bases between them. The CDR3 is 13 amino acids. CDR1 is SNHLY, CDR2 FYNNEI, per germline. CDR3 protein: CASGIRGVQPQHF. The CDR3 DNA sequence: TGTGCCAGCGGTATCAGGGGTGTCCAGCCCCAGCATTTT. The whole variable domain, remainder taken from reference TRBV2 and TRBJ1-5, is EPEVTQTPSHQVTQMGQEVILRCVPISNHLYFYWYRQILGQKVEFLVSFYNNEISEKSEIFDDQFSVERPDGSNFTLKIRSTKLEDSAMYFCASGIRGVQPQHFGDGTRLSIL.

The chain's CDR3 is CASSVAGERAFF. CDR3 sequence (DNA): TGTGCCAGCAGCGTGGCAGGGGAGAGAGCTTTCTTT. This chain uses TRBV2 with TRBJ1-1, with D perhaps TRBD1 (6 bases). The CDR3 covers 12 residues. Between the trimmed V and J ends, which lost 6 bases and 10 bases, there was a span of 15 bases. The germline CDR1 and CDR2 sequences are SNHLY and FYNNEI.

This chain joins TRBV18 and TRBJ1-1; a weak D match, TRBD1 (5 bases). Trimming left V 3 bases short and J 2 bases short, with 10 bases between. From germline, CDR1 is KGHSH and CDR2 LQKENI. CDR3 length: 14 residues. The CDR3, as DNA: TGTGCCAGCTCACCTAACGGGGGAAACACTGAAGCTTTCTTT. As protein: CASSPNGGNTEAFF.

The V gene is TRBV27, the J gene TRBJ2-3; 10 bases are shared with TRBD1. Germline V gene sequence: CDR1 MNHEY, CDR2 SMNVEV (reference sequence). V dropped 4 bases and J dropped 3; count of bases not matched to a gene: 1. This CDR3 contains 14 residues. CDR3 DNA sequence: TGTGCCAGCAGTTGGACAGGGGGTACAGATACGCAGTATTTT. Translation: CASSWTGGTDTQYF.

The sample holds a few counts of this clone. The V and J genes are TRBV3-1 (or the pseudogene TRBV3-2) and TRBJ1-3; D uncertain. CDR1 is LGHDT, CDR2 YNNKEL, per germline (reference sequence). This CDR3 spans 14 amino acids. Trimming shortened V by 1 base and J by 8 bases, and 12 bases separated the two germline ends. The CDR3 DNA reads as TGTGCCAGCAGCCAAGTGCGGGGAGCCCACACCATATATTTT. Translation: CASSQVRGAHTIYF.

This clone came up once. The V gene is TRBV6-5, the J gene TRBJ2-5, with no clear D. Deletions cut 8 bases from V and 5 bases from J, with 9 bases between. The CDR3 extends over 11 amino acids. Germline V gene data show CDR1 as MNHEY and CDR2 as SVGAGI. CDR3: CASWSAETQYF. The CDR3 DNA reads TGTGCCAGCTGGTCTGCGGAGACCCAGTACTTC.

This clone was observed a single time. This rearrangement joins TRBV20-1 to TRBJ2-7, with a possible D match to TRBD1 (5 bases). Germline V lookup: CDR1 DFQATT, CDR2 SNEGSKA (reference sequence). The ends were cut back, 3 bases at V and 4 bases at J, with 7 bases in the middle. The CDR3 length is 11 residues. The CDR3 region is CSASKGYEQYV. CDR3 bases: TGCAGTGCTAGTAAGGGGTACGAGCAGTACGTC.

V and J are TRBV4-2 and TRBJ2-3, with 9 bases fitting TRBD2. The junction had 8 bases not matched to a gene; V was cut back by 1 base and J by 0 bases. CDR1 is LGHNA and CDR2 is YNFKEQ in the germline V gene. This CDR3 is 18 amino acids long. Written as DNA, the CDR3 is TGTGCCAGCAGCCAAGCCCGGTCGAGCGGGGGGAGCACAGATACGCAGTATTTT. Its translation: CASSQARSSGGSTDTQYF.

J is TRBJ2-3 and V is TRBV11-3; 10 bases agree with TRBD2. The CDR3 spans 15 residues. The ends lost 0 bases at V and 8 bases at J; junction bases unmatched: 5. The germline CDR1 and CDR2 sequences are SGHNT and YENEEA. CDR3: CASSLDGLAGVTQYF. The CDR3 coding sequence is TGTGCCAGCAGCTTAGATGGGCTAGCGGGAGTTACGCAGTATTTT.

J is TRBJ1-4 and V is TRBV11-3; 7 positions match TRBD1. The CDR3 loop spans 17 amino acids. CDR1 is SGHNT and CDR2 is YENEEA in the germline V gene. Trimming cost V 4 bases and J 3 bases; bases outside gene matches: 11. The CDR3 DNA is TGTGCCAGCAGCTCCGACACAGGGGAGAGGGCTAATGAAAAACTGTTTTTT. Amino acid sequence: CASSSDTGERANEKLFF.

The V and J genes are TRBV5-1 and TRBJ1-4; maybe TRBD1 (5 bases). The CDR3 is made up of 15 amino acids. The V gene lost 3 bases and the J gene lost 9 bases, with 18 bases spanning the gap. Looked up from germline, CDR1 is SGHRS and CDR2 is YFSETQ. The CDR3 loop reads CASSSGTHQTQKLFF. The CDR3 DNA follows: TGCGCCAGCAGCTCGGGGACTCACCAAACACAAAAACTGTTTTTT.

The gene calls are TRBV7-9 and TRBJ1-2; TRBD1 matches 9 bases. The V and J ends lost 5 bases and 4 bases, in that order; junction bases with no gene match: 8. Germline CDR1 and CDR2: SEHNR and FQNEAQ (reference sequence). The length of the CDR3 is 15 residues. CDR3 in DNA: TGTGCCAGCAGCGATCGGGACAGGGCTCCCTATGGCTACACCTTC. This sequence encodes CASSDRDRAPYGYTF.

The chain couples TRBV7-3 to TRBJ1-6; the D gene is possibly TRBD1 (6 bases). Germline V CDR1 and CDR2: SGHTA, FQGTGA. This CDR3 has 18 residues. V lost 6 bases, J lost 1 base, and 19 bases lay in between. The CDR3 region has the DNA TGTGCCAGCAGGGGTTTAGGGGGATCCCGTTCCTATAATTCACCCCTCCACTTT. It encodes CASRGLGGSRSYNSPLHF.

V and J are TRBV2 and TRBJ2-1; D is perhaps TRBD2 (6 bases). V was cut by 2 bases and J by 0 bases, with 11 bases left in between. The CDR3 is made up of 16 amino acids. The germline CDR1 and CDR2 sequences are SNHLY and FYNNEI. The CDR3 loop reads CASSEPTDYSYNEQFF. CDR3 coding DNA: TGTGCCAGCAGTGAACCGACGGACTACTCCTACAATGAGCAGTTCTTC.

The rearrangement joins TRBV28 to TRBJ2-1; TRBD1 is a possible D gene (5 bases). The V end lost 2 bases, the J end lost 5 bases, and 13 bases lay between the germline ends. The CDR3 covers 15 residues. The V gene's germline CDR1 is MDHEN and CDR2 SYDVKM. Here the CDR3 DNA reads TGTGCCAGCAGTTTACCAGGGATGGTGGACAATGAGCAGTTCTTC. Protein sequence: CASSLPGMVDNEQFF.

This chain connects TRBV27 to TRBJ1-6; 7 positions match TRBD1. V shed 3 bases and J 9 bases; nucleotides not matched to a gene: 5. Germline CDR1 MNHEY, CDR2 SMNVEV (reference sequence). The CDR3 is 14 residues long. This chain's CDR3 is CASSLTGLGSPLHF. CDR3 coding DNA: TGTGCCAGCAGTTTGACAGGGCTGGGTTCACCCCTCCACTTT.

The chain recombines TRBV6-1 with TRBJ2-2, with D unclear. The germline V gene encodes CDR1 MNHNS and CDR2 SASEGT. With 4 bases removed from V and 1 base from J, the gap between germline ends came to 13 bases. CDR3 size: 16 residues. The chain's CDR3 is CASSVERRENTGELFF. Here the CDR3 DNA reads TGTGCCAGCAGTGTCGAAAGGAGAGAGAACACCGGGGAGCTGTTTTTT.

The rearrangement links TRBV11-2 to TRBJ2-2; tentatively, D is TRBD2 (5 bases). V was pared by 7 bases and J by 8 bases, with 17 bases between. The germline gives CDR1 SGHAT, CDR2 FQNNGV. The CDR3 extends over 14 amino acids. CDR3 amino acids: CASTFLEGSGELFF. The CDR3, as DNA: TGTGCCAGCACCTTCCTTGAGGGCTCGGGGGAGCTGTTTTTT.

This chain joins TRBV4-2 and TRBJ2-3; 8 bases are shared with TRBD2. Trimming took 4 bases from V and 2 from J; bases not matched to a gene: 8. This CDR3 comprises 16 residues. CDR1 is LGHNA and CDR2 is YNFKEQ in the germline V gene. CDR3 nucleotides: TGTGCCAGCAGCCCCCTTATAGCGGGGTTCACAGATACGCAGTATTTT. Its translation is CASSPLIAGFTDTQYF.

A few counts support this clone. The chain links TRBV7-2 to TRBJ1-3; possible D gene TRBD1, 5 bases. The germline V and J ends were trimmed by 6 bases and 8 bases, with 17 bases remaining between them. The germline gives CDR1 SGHTA, CDR2 FQGNSA. This CDR3 is 14 amino acids long. The CDR3 DNA is TGTGCCAGCAGTCAAGTCCCTGGGGCCCACACCATATATTTT. Protein sequence: CASSQVPGAHTIYF. The variable domain in full, completed from reference TRBV7-2 and TRBJ1-3, reads GAGVSQSPSNKVTEKGKDVELRCDPISGHTALYWYRQSLGQGLEFLIYFQGNSAPDKSGLPSDRFSAERTGGSVSTLTIQRTQQEDSAVYLCASSQVPGAHTIYFGEGSWLTVV.

This clone was counted only a few times. This chain links TRBV4-2 with TRBJ1-5; maybe TRBD1 (5 bases). This CDR3 has 14 amino acids. V was shortened by 4 bases and J by 4 bases, with 11 bases between the two germline ends. Germline V gene sequence: CDR1 LGHNA, CDR2 YNFKEQ. Here the CDR3 DNA reads TGTGCCAGCAGCCCGGGGGGTAGGAATCAGCCCCAGCATTTT. Its protein is CASSPGGRNQPQHF.

This clone has just one count. The chain employs TRBV15 and TRBJ2-5; the match to TRBD2 covers 14 bases. Germline CDR1 is LNHNV and CDR2 is YYDKDF (reference sequence). The CDR3 covers 16 residues. V gave up 3 bases and J gave up 3 bases; unmatched junction bases: 3. CDR3: CATSRKGLAGEETQYF. For the CDR3, the DNA is TGTGCCACCAGCAGGAAGGGACTAGCGGGAGAAGAGACCCAGTACTTC.

The rearrangement joins TRBV6-1 to TRBJ2-2; D is possibly TRBD1 (6 bases). Germline lookup yields CDR1 MNHNS and CDR2 SASEGT. Trimming pared 2 bases from V and 6 bases from J, leaving 7 bases between. This CDR3 has 13 amino acids. CDR3 protein: CASSEKGAGELFF. The CDR3 coding sequence is TGTGCCAGCAGTGAAAAGGGGGCCGGGGAGCTGTTTTTT.

The chain uses TRBV5-1 and TRBJ2-2; the D gene is possibly TRBD1 (6 bases). V was shortened by 1 base and J by 1 base, with 11 bases between the two germline ends. The CDR3 extends over 16 amino acids. Per the germline V gene, CDR1 is SGHRS and CDR2 is YFSETQ. The chain's CDR3 is CASSLTGSMNTGELFF. In nucleotides, the CDR3 is TGCGCCAGCAGCTTGACAGGGAGCATGAACACCGGGGAGCTGTTTTTT.

This rearrangement joins TRBV2 to TRBJ2-1; tentatively, D is TRBD2 (5 bases). This CDR3 is 14 amino acids long. Germline values: CDR1 SNHLY, CDR2 FYNNEI. Trimming stripped 6 bases from V and 3 bases from J, with 12 bases between. CDR3: CASSHRTFYNEQFF. The CDR3 bases are TGTGCCAGCAGCCACCGGACTTTCTACAATGAGCAGTTCTTC.

V usage is TRBV9 and J usage is TRBJ1-1; 8 bases align to TRBD1. The CDR3 totals 14 residues. Germline V gene lookup returns CDR1 SGDLS and CDR2 YYNGEE. With V trimmed by 4 bases and J by 10 bases, 12 bases remained unmatched. Here the CDR3 reads CASSPPTGVSPAFF. Written as DNA, the CDR3 is TGTGCCAGCAGCCCTCCGACAGGGGTTTCCCCAGCTTTCTTT. The whole variable domain, remainder taken from reference TRBV9 and TRBJ1-1, is DSGVTQTPKHLITATGQRVTLRCSPRSGDLSVYWYQQSLDQGLQFLIQYYNGEERAKGNILERFSAQQFPDLHSELNLSSLELGDSALYFCASSPPTGVSPAFFGQGTRLTVV.

This clone was counted only a few times. The V gene is TRBV28, the J gene TRBJ2-7; TRBD1 matches 10 bases. V lost 7 bases to trimming and J lost 7 bases; unmatched junction nucleotides: 16. This CDR3 has 16 amino acids. Germline V gene sequence: CDR1 MDHEN, CDR2 SYDVKM. CDR3 DNA: TGTGCCAGCACATCCCCTCCCGGGACAGGGGCTGGGGAGCAGTACTTC. Translated, it gives CASTSPPGTGAGEQYF.